A selection of T cell receptor beta chains follows, all from one sample in a study of shared clonotypes between healthy human individuals. The table came from immunoSEQ multiplex PCR; TCRdb's copy has only in-frame clones and leaves some out. The data hold roughly 2 million clones, with 85% to 95% observed a single time. What was sequenced was naive CD8+ T cells sorted from blood. The source of these receptors is a man aged 18 to 35 in good health. CDR3s include the opening cysteine and the closing phenylalanine or tryptophan. Each record gives: CDR3 protein, CDR3 DNA, clone size, J gene, D gene, CDR3 length, V gene. The D gene is left open where the match is weak. Clone sizes are given selectively: once, few, many, or a class where the clone is expanded.

cdr3_aa: CASSTDGTQYF; cdr3_nt: TGTGCCAGCAGTACGGACGGGACCCAGTACTTC; clone_size: .; j_call: TRBJ2-5; d_call: .; cdr3_length: 11; v_call: TRBV11-2
cdr3_aa: CASSQVEAYEQYF; cdr3_nt: TGCGCCAGCAGCCAAGTAGAAGCCTACGAGCAGTACTTC; clone_size: .; j_call: TRBJ2-7; d_call: .; cdr3_length: 13; v_call: TRBV4-1
cdr3_aa: CASSLADSNYGYTF; cdr3_nt: TGTGCCAGCAGTCTCGCGGACAGCAACTATGGCTACACCTTC; clone_size: .; j_call: TRBJ1-2; d_call: .; cdr3_length: 14; v_call: TRBV28
cdr3_aa: CASTGTSATDTQYF; cdr3_nt: TGTGCCAGCACCGGGACTAGCGCCACAGATACGCAGTATTTT; clone_size: .; j_call: TRBJ2-3; d_call: TRBD2; cdr3_length: 14; v_call: TRBV2
cdr3_aa: CASSLRSQETQYF; cdr3_nt: TGTGCCAGCAGCTTAAGGTCCCAAGAGACCCAGTACTTC; clone_size: once; j_call: TRBJ2-5; d_call: .; cdr3_length: 13; v_call: TRBV7-9
cdr3_aa: CASSTGIVGEQYF; cdr3_nt: TGTGCCAGTAGTACTGGGATTGTGGGCGAGCAGTACTTC; clone_size: .; j_call: TRBJ2-7; d_call: .; cdr3_length: 13; v_call: TRBV19
cdr3_aa: CASSLGGGYYEQYF; cdr3_nt: TGCGCCAGCAGCTTAGGGGGAGGTTATTACGAGCAGTACTTC; clone_size: once; j_call: TRBJ2-7; d_call: .; cdr3_length: 14; v_call: TRBV5-1
cdr3_aa: CASLGGHYGYTF; cdr3_nt: TGTGCCAGCTTAGGGGGCCACTATGGCTACACCTTC; clone_size: .; j_call: TRBJ1-2; d_call: TRBD1; cdr3_length: 12; v_call: TRBV7-9
cdr3_aa: CASSVGDRGTEAFF; cdr3_nt: TGTGCCAGCAGCGTAGGCGACAGGGGCACTGAAGCTTTCTTT; clone_size: .; j_call: TRBJ1-1; d_call: TRBD1; cdr3_length: 14; v_call: TRBV9
cdr3_aa: CASSMQADTQYF; cdr3_nt: TGTGCCAGTAGTATGCAGGCAGATACGCAGTATTTT; clone_size: once; j_call: TRBJ2-3; d_call: .; cdr3_length: 12; v_call: TRBV19
cdr3_aa: CASSFTPSSYNSPLHF; cdr3_nt: TGTGCCAGCAGTTTTACACCGAGCTCCTATAATTCACCCCTCCACTTT; clone_size: .; j_call: TRBJ1-6; d_call: .; cdr3_length: 16; v_call: TRBV27
cdr3_aa: CSAHNYEQYF; cdr3_nt: TGCAGTGCTCACAACTACGAGCAGTACTTC; clone_size: .; j_call: TRBJ2-7; d_call: .; cdr3_length: 10; v_call: TRBV20-1
cdr3_aa: CAISVTDDRNTEAFF; cdr3_nt: TGTGCCATCAGTGTCACAGACGATAGGAACACTGAAGCTTTCTTT; clone_size: .; j_call: TRBJ1-1; d_call: .; cdr3_length: 15; v_call: TRBV10-3
cdr3_aa: CASEYGEGARETQYF; cdr3_nt: TGTGCCAGCGAGTACGGCGAGGGGGCCCGGGAGACCCAGTACTTC; clone_size: .; j_call: TRBJ2-5; d_call: TRBD1; cdr3_length: 15; v_call: TRBV2
cdr3_aa: CASSEGLDGTQYF; cdr3_nt: TGTGCCAGCAGCGAAGGACTAGATGGTACGCAGTATTTT; clone_size: .; j_call: TRBJ2-3; d_call: TRBD2; cdr3_length: 13; v_call: TRBV16
cdr3_aa: CAWGQGAGNTIYF; cdr3_nt: TGTGCCTGGGGACAGGGGGCTGGAAACACCATATATTTT; clone_size: .; j_call: TRBJ1-3; d_call: TRBD1; cdr3_length: 13; v_call: TRBV30
cdr3_aa: CASNPPDRDRGGELFF; cdr3_nt: TGTGCCAGCAACCCTCCCGACAGGGACCGAGGCGGGGAGCTGTTTTTT; clone_size: .; j_call: TRBJ2-2; d_call: TRBD1; cdr3_length: 16; v_call: TRBV13
cdr3_aa: CSVQKPPGQGNGYTF; cdr3_nt: TGCAGCGTTCAAAAACCCCCGGGACAGGGAAACGGCTACACCTTC; clone_size: once; j_call: TRBJ1-2; d_call: TRBD1; cdr3_length: 15; v_call: TRBV29-1